This TCR beta chain emerged from a study of T cell responses to AZD1222 COVID-19 vaccine (dated by TCRdb to the early 2020s). In the study overall: A total of about 240 trial participants underwent TCR sequencing, of whom around 200 received two doses of AZD1222 and some 25 received two doses of the MenACWY control vaccine. Trial participants were enrolled by age into subgroups of 18-55, 56-69 and 70-plus years, and roughly 160, 29 and 62 TCR-sequenced participants, respectively, were included in these subgroups.

As concerns this clone: Its recognized antigen is unknown. The record has no base qualities; no much larger clone is one base away.

The CDR3 regions of human TCRbeta chains were subjected to immunosequencing. In the source study's methods: TCRs in the repertoires were matched against a reference library of SARS-CoV-2-specific TCRs that had been generated with the MIRA antigen-specificity platform. Breadth meant the fraction of unique TCRs that were SARS-CoV-2-associated, whereas depth meant the fraction of total T cells that were SARS-CoV-2-associated. Using the MIRA data, every spike-specific TCR was mapped to the spike region that the TCR reacted to and assigned to either a CD4 or a CD8 class. Log10-transformed breadth and depth values were compared by one-way ANOVA with Sidak's multiple comparisons tests. TCRdb took this table from immuneACCESS and kept in-frame rearrangements with V and J called. Such tables lack part of the clones; where checked against another copy, unresolved V genes explain under half of the gap, and the rest is unexplained. V and J calls and clone size follow that table, whereas D and trimming were derived from the DNA. The sample yields some 95,000 clones; over 75% were counted once. 9% to 14% of the sample lies in the top ten.

According to the germline V gene (reference sequence), CDR1 reads MNHEY and CDR2 reads SMNVEV. The V and J ends are trimmed by 0 bases and 3 bases, leaving 14 bases between them. Taken from cysteine to phenylalanine, the CDR3 has 16 residues. The read is trimmed to its CDR3 DNA, 48 bases read in frame from base 1. Read against the paper, the sample's time point label means: about 28 days (+/-7) after the second vaccine dose. AZD1222 recipients with second doses at about 4 weeks or about 12 weeks were pooled, because spike-specific TCR depth and breadth did not differ between schedules. Samples from vaccinated people were obtained from the UK trials COV001 and COV002, which included a single-blind randomized controlled phase 2/3 trial of AZD1222 (ChAdOx1 nCoV-19) in healthy adults. For TCRbeta chain sequencing, PBMC samples were collected from trial participants at day 0 and at day 28 after the second dose.

The paper as a whole reports these results and caveats: The whole spike protein was spanned by vaccine-associated CD4 TCRs, and dominant responses were seen in regions 160-218 and 743-854. Reportedly, close to half of the unique spike-specific TCRs recognized epitopes lying outside the regions that are mutated in the B.1.351 and B.1.1.7 variants. Because no day 14 peak-response samples were available, the repertoires could be characterized only after the peak T cell response. Participants were mostly white British and included more females than males, and it was suggested by the authors that clonal diversity may have been underestimated. Conclusions about previously exposed vaccinees are limited, since just five or six AZD1222 recipients were seropositive for SARS-CoV-2 at baseline. After two AZD1222 doses, both the breadth and the depth of spike-specific TCRs were significantly higher than at day 0 and than in MenACWY recipients. The 56-69-year group was small, and its depth increase did not reach significance, likely because of low power.

The TCR sequence derives from an adult who received the AZD1222 COVID-19 vaccine. The chain uses TRBV27 and TRBJ1-2; the D gene cannot be named for sure. The sequences come from peripheral blood, collected 28 days after the second AZD1222 dose. The CDR3 amino acid sequence is: CASSLSPGLGYYGYTF. The DNA is TGTGCCAGCAGTTTATCCCCTGGCTTGGGTTACTATGGCTACACCTTC.